The 7 T cell receptor beta chains below were found in one sample sequenced in a study of blood T cell repertoires in COVID-19. The assay was immunoSEQ multiplex PCR, and TCRdb's table has in-frame clones only and misses some. The sample shows 120,000 or so clones, over 55% of them seen only once. The sequenced sample consisted of peripheral blood. The source is a woman in her 70s with acute or convalescent COVID-19.

This chain uses TRBV12-5 with TRBJ2-2; D may be TRBD1 (5 bases). This CDR3 is 12 amino acids long. Trimming took 9 bases from V and 3 from J, leaving 8 bases between them. Germline CDR1 is LGHNT and CDR2 is FRNRAP. The CDR3 is CASQGDTGELFF. The DNA for the CDR3 is TGTGCTAGCCAAGGGGACACCGGGGAGCTGTTTTTT. Filled out from reference TRBV12-5 and TRBJ2-2, the complete variable domain reads DARVTQTPRHKVTEMGQEVTMRCQPILGHNTVFWYRQTMMQGLELLAYFRNRAPLDDSGMPKDRFSAEMPDATLATLKIQPSEPRDSAVYFCASQGDTGELFFGEGSRLTVL.

As to this clone: At one end the junction does not follow the germline gene, possibly because of a read error. The chain couples TRBV3-1 (or the pseudogene TRBV3-2) to TRBJ2-3; 13 positions agree with TRBD2. Per the germline V gene, CDR1 is LGHDT and CDR2 is YNNKEL (reference sequence). This CDR3 has 16 amino acids. The DNA for the CDR3 is TGTGCCAGCAGCCCACAACTAGCGGGGGGGCCAGATACACAGTATTTT. The encoded protein is CASSPQLAGGPDTQYF.

In this sample, this clone turned up a few times. The chain links TRBV5-1 to TRBJ2-5, with D tentatively TRBD2 (6 bases). The CDR3 loop spans 15 amino acids. The V and J ends lost 4 bases and 1 base respectively, with 14 bases between them. Germline CDR1 reads SGHRS; CDR2 reads YFSETQ. CDR3 sequence (DNA): TGCGCCAGCAGCCGAGTCCTAGCGTCCCAAGAGACCCAGTACTTC. It specifies CASSRVLASQETQYF.

The chain employs TRBV6-6 and TRBJ2-1; 11 bases are shared with TRBD2. This CDR3 spans 14 amino acids. Germline V lookup: CDR1 MNHNY, CDR2 SVGAGI (reference sequence). With 11 bases clipped from V and 4 bases from J, the junction kept 7 bases outside the gene matches. CDR3 in amino acids: CAGASGGPYNEQFF. In DNA form, the CDR3 reads TGTGCCGGGGCTAGCGGGGGGCCGTACAATGAGCAGTTCTTC.

J is TRBJ2-7 and V is TRBV19; the match to TRBD1 covers 8 bases. The germline CDR1 and CDR2 sequences are LNHDA and SQIVND (reference sequence). Trimming removed 5 bases from V and 2 bases from J; junction bases left unmatched: 8. This CDR3 has 15 amino acids. The CDR3 protein is CASSLRTGSTYEQYF. In nucleotides, the CDR3 is TGTGCCAGTAGTCTTCGGACAGGGAGTACCTACGAGCAGTACTTC.

This chain joins TRBV6-5 and TRBJ2-4; D is unclear. The CDR3 spans 12 residues. Trimming removed 5 bases at V and 14 bases at J, with 16 bases between. Germline-derived CDR1 and CDR2 are MNHEY and SVGAGI. CDR3 nucleotides: TGTGCCAGCAGTCCCCGGAGCCCTTGGGAGTACTTC. It yields the protein CASSPRSPWEYF.

The gene calls are TRBV4-2 and TRBJ2-7, with 11 bases identical to TRBD2. The V segment lost 2 bases and the J segment 2 bases; nucleotides outside the gene matches: 14. The CDR3 runs 19 residues. Germline V CDR1 and CDR2: LGHNA, YNFKEQ. As DNA, the CDR3 is TGTGCCAGCAGCCAATACCTGACTAGCGGGACGACCGCTACCTACGAGCAGTACTTC. Translation gives CASSQYLTSGTTATYEQYF.